The table lists the clone carrying this TCR beta chain with a few counts. What it recognizes is unknown. Trimming left V 1 base short and J 3 bases short, with 14 bases between. The CDR3 sequence is 16 residues long. Germline-derived CDR1 and CDR2 are MGHRA and YSYEKL. The data derive from a study of T-cell memory formation after mild COVID-19. Across the study: Most TCR clusters belonged to a single donor. Findings and caveats of the study: The study found contracting CD4+ clones mainly in CM and EM and contracting CD8+ clones in EMRA.

With constant-segment primers, 5'RACE yielded cDNA libraries of TCR alpha and TCR beta that carried sample barcodes and UMIs. TCRdb re-called the 5' RACE reads with MiXCR, one entry per CDR3 protein. The top ten hold approximately 2.8% of the sample, which has about 210,000 distinct CDR3 sequences, about 10% seen once. The sample was PBMCs or a T cell subset sorted from them (not recorded which). The sequence was obtained from a man aged 18-30 years who had mild COVID-19 (a few samples of this study predate the infection). Cell type and time point are not known. The V call is TRBV4-1, the J call TRBJ2-3; D is ambiguous. The CDR3 DNA is TGCGCCAGCAGCCAAGCACCTTGGGCCACTACAGATACGCAGTATTTT. This codes for CASSQAPWATTDTQYF.